This T cell receptor (beta chain) emerged from a study of T cell repertoires in cytomegalovirus infection. The overall study: Public TCR beta signatures provided an indication of both CMV infection and a matching HLA type.

TCRdb itself ran the reads through MiXCR, one entry per CDR3 protein. The sample includes hundreds of thousands of distinct CDR3 sequences, roughly 24% of them seen just once. This clonotype was counted ten times or more. Its antigen is not known. Study observations and caveats: The study found HLA-C-restricted CMV-specific TCR beta clonotypes dominating the ex vivo response. Pooled public TCR beta family frequency picked out CMV carriers with the relevant HLA.

V was clipped by 5 bases and J by 0 bases, with 12 bases between them. Germline V gene lookup returns CDR1 SEHNR and CDR2 FQNEAQ (reference sequence). CDR3 length equals 15 residues. The sequencing sample was made of CD8+ T cells from PBMCs. The sequence was collected from a human donor in good health (CMV status not recorded). Some clones in this sample may be carry-over from other donors' samples. This chain connects TRBV7-9 to TRBJ2-3, with a tentative D call TRBD1 (6 bases). The CDR3 coding sequence is TGTGCCAGCAGCCTGTGGGGGCGGAGCACAGATACGCAGTATTTT. As protein: CASSLWGRSTDTQYF.